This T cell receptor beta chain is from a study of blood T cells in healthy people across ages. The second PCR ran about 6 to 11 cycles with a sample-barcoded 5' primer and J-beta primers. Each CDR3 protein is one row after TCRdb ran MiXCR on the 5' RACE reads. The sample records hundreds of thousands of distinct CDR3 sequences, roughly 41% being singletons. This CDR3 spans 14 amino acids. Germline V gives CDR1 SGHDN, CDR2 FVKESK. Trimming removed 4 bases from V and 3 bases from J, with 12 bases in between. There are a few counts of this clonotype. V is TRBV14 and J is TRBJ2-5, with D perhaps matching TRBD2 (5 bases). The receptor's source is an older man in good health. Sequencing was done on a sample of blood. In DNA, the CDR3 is TGTGCCAGCAGCCGGTTTAGGACTGAAGAGACCCAGTACTTC. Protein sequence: CASSRFRTEETQYF.